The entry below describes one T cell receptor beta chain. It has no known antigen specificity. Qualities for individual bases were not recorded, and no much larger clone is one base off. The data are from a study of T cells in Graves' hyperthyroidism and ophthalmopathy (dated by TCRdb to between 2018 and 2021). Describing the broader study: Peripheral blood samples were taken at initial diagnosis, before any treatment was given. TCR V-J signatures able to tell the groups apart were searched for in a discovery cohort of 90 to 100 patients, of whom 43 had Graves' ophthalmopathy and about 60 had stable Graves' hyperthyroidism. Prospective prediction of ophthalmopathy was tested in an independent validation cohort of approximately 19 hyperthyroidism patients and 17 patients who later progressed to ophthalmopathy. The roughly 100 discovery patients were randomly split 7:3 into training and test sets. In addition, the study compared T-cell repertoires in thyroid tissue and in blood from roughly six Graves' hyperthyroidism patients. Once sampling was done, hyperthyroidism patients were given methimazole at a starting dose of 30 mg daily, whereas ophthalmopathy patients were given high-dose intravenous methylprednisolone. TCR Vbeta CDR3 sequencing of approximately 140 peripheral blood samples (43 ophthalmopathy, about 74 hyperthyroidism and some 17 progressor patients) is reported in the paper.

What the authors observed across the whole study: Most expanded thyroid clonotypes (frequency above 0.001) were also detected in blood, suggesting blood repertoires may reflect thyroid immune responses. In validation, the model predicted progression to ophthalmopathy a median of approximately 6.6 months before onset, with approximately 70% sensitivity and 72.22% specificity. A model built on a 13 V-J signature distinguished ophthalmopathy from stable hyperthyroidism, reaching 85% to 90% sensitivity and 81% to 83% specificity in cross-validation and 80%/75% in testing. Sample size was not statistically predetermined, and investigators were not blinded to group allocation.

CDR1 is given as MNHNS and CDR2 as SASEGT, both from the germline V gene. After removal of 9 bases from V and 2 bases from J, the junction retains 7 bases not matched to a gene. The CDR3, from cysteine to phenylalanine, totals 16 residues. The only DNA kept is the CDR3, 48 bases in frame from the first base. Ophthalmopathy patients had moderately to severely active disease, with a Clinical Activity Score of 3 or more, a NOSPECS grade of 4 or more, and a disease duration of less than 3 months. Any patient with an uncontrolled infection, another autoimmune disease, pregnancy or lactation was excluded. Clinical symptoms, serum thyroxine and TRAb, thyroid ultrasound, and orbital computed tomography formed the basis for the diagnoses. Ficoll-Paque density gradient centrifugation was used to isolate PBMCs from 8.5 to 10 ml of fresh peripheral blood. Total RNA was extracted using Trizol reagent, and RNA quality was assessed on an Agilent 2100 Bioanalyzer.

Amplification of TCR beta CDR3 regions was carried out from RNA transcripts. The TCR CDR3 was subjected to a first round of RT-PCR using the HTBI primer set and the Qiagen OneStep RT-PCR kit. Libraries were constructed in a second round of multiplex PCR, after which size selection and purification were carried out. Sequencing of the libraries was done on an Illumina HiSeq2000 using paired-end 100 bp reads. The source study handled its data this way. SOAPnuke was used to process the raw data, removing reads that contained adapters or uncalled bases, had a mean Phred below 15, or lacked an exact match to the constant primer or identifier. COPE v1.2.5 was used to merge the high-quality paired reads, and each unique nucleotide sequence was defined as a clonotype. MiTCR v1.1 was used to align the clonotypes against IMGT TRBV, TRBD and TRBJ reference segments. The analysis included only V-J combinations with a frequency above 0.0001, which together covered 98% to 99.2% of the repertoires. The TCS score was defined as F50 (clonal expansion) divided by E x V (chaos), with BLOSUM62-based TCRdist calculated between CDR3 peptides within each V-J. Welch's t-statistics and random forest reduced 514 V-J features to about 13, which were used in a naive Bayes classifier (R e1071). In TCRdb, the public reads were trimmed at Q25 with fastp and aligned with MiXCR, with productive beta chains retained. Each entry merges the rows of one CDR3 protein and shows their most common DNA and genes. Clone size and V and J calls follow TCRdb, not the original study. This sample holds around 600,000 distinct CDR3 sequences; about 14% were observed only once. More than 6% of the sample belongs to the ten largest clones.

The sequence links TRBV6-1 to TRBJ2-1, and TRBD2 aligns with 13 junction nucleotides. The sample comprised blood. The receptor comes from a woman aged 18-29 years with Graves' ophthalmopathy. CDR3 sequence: CASRPGLAGAYNEQFF. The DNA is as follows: TGTGCCAGTCGACCCGGACTAGCGGGAGCCTACAATGAGCAGTTCTTC.